This T cell receptor (beta chain) emerged from a study of shared clonotypes between healthy human individuals. The study's findings and limits: Naive subsets tended to show greater estimated richness than memory subsets. Non-shared clonotypes had lower generation probabilities than clonotypes shared by all four sorted-subset donors.

Deep-level settings were used for running the assay. In the source study's methods: ImmunoSEQ sequences covered only the junction and lacked quality scores; filtering therefore differed. This table comes from immunoSEQ multiplex PCR, and its TCRdb copy is limited to in-frame clones, with some not included. The D gene and trimming were derived from the DNA, and the V and J assignments and clone size from that table. This sample has 550,000 to 700,000 clones; 73% occur once, and the top ten carry more than 1.5%. Notes on this clone: Its antigen is still unknown.

V dropped 5 bases and J dropped 7 bases, with 24 bases sitting between them. This CDR3 spans 17 amino acids. Per the germline V gene, CDR1 is SGHTA and CDR2 is FQGNSA. The receptor's source is a woman in her twenties or thirties in good health. The chain uses TRBV7-2 and TRBJ1-5; D might be TRBD1 (5 bases). The sequencing sample was made of memory CD4+ T cells sorted from blood. Subset given: CD45RA-negative fraction. CDR3 sequence reads: CASSPAGIVSVNQPQHF. The DNA of the CDR3 is TGTGCCAGCAGCCCCGCAGGGATCGTGAGTGTTAACCAGCCCCAGCATTTT.